The 17 T cell receptor beta chains in this list originate from one sample, sequenced in a study of brain T cells in children with intractable seizures. Profiled with immunoSEQ multiplex PCR; TCRdb holds only in-frame clones, not every one. Of about 64,000 clones listed, 95% to 97% are singletons. Specimen: peripheral blood, collected at surgery. The source of these receptors is a boy under two years old with focal cortical dysplasia and intractable seizures.

The chain employs TRBV13 and TRBJ2-5; weak D call: TRBD1 (5 bases). V shed 4 bases and J shed 2 bases, with 11 bases lying between them. The CDR3 is made up of 14 amino acids. The germline gives CDR1 PRHDT, CDR2 FYEKMQ (reference sequence). The CDR3 region is CASSSGHLQETQYF. In DNA form, the CDR3 reads TGTGCCAGCAGCTCCGGACATTTACAAGAGACCCAGTACTTC.

The chain employs TRBV3-1 (or the pseudogene TRBV3-2) and TRBJ2-1, with TRBD2 as a possible D gene (7 bases). The CDR3 has 16 amino acids. The germline V gene has CDR1 LGHDT and CDR2 YNNKEL (reference sequence). Deletions cut 7 bases from V and 4 bases from J, with 20 bases between. The DNA of the CDR3 is TGTGCCAGCACTCCCAGGCGGGGGCATGGATACAATGAGCAGTTCTTC. It encodes CASTPRRGHGYNEQFF.

With regard to this clone: Germline is not matched at one junction end, which may reflect a read error. The chain combines TRBV28 with TRBJ2-5; 10 positions agree with TRBD2. Germline assignment: CDR1 MDHEN and CDR2 SYDVKM. The CDR3 length is 13 residues. CDR3 protein: CASSFRLAGVHNF. CDR3 sequence (DNA): TGTGCCAGCAGTTTTCGGCTAGCGGGAGTCCACAACTTC.

This clone appeared a few times. V gene TRBV15 combines with J gene TRBJ1-2; perhaps TRBD1 as D (5 bases). Germline assignment: CDR1 LNHNV and CDR2 YYDKDF (reference sequence). This CDR3 has 16 residues. V was cut by 0 bases and J by 3 bases, with 14 bases left in between. DNA of the CDR3: TGTGCCACCAGCAGAGATACGTTCACGGGGGACTATGGCTACACCTTC. It is translated as CATSRDTFTGDYGYTF.

The rearrangement links TRBV14 to TRBJ2-7; 8 positions match TRBD2. Germline lookup yields CDR1 SGHDN and CDR2 FVKESK. The CDR3 loop spans 14 amino acids. Germline trimming cut 6 bases from V and 3 bases from J; bases unmatched to any gene: 7. The CDR3 nucleotides are TGTGCCAGCAGGAATAGCGGGGCGAGCTACGAGCAGTACTTC. Amino acid sequence: CASRNSGASYEQYF.

This chain uses TRBV15 with TRBJ1-5; 11 positions match TRBD1. The CDR3 covers 16 residues. Trimming cost V 5 bases and J 5 bases; bases outside gene matches: 8. Germline V gene sequence: CDR1 LNHNV, CDR2 YYDKDF (reference sequence). The CDR3 nucleotides are TGTGCCACCAGCGGCCGGGACAGGGGGGACCATCAGCCCCAGCATTTT. This translates into CATSGRDRGDHQPQHF.

The chain combines TRBV5-6 with TRBJ2-3, with 7 positions matching TRBD2. V was clipped by 1 base and J by 2 bases; unmatched bases: 7. The CDR3 is 16 residues long. Germline CDR1 is SGHDT and CDR2 is YYEEEE. The CDR3 is CASSLWASGPTDTQYF. In DNA, the CDR3 is TGTGCCAGCAGCTTGTGGGCTAGCGGCCCCACAGATACGCAGTATTTT.

The chain links TRBV11-2 to TRBJ1-3; D not certain. The CDR3 sequence is 14 residues long. Germline CDR1 is SGHAT and CDR2 is FQNNGV. V was shortened by 1 base and J by 3 bases, with 7 bases between the two germline ends. The CDR3 reads CASSLGAYGNTIYF. Written as DNA, the CDR3 is TGTGCCAGCAGCTTAGGGGCTTATGGAAACACCATATATTTT.

The rearrangement uses TRBV5-4 and TRBJ1-4; TRBD1 might be the D (5 bases). CDR3 length: 14 residues. Germline lookup yields CDR1 SGHNT and CDR2 YYREEE (reference sequence). V was pared by 0 bases and J by 3 bases, with 6 bases between. The CDR3 loop is CASSLGGANEKLFF. For the CDR3, the DNA is TGTGCCAGCAGCTTGGGAGGGGCTAATGAAAAACTGTTTTTT.

V usage is TRBV7-2 and J usage is TRBJ2-7; a possible D gene is TRBD2 (6 bases). The CDR3 consists of 16 residues. Germline CDR1 and CDR2: SGHTA and FQGNSA. Trimming shortened V by 0 bases and J by 6 bases, and 18 bases separated the two germline ends. The CDR3 loop reads CASSLAAGPSSGEQYF. The CDR3 DNA follows: TGTGCCAGCAGCTTAGCCGCGGGGCCCTCATCAGGCGAGCAGTACTTC.

The chain has TRBV28 and TRBJ2-2; D is uncertain. Germline CDR1 is MDHEN and CDR2 is SYDVKM. Trimming left V 4 bases short and J 8 bases short, with 11 bases between. The CDR3 is 13 residues long. As DNA, the CDR3 is TGTGCCAGCAGTTCTTCCCCAACTGGGGAGCTGTTTTTT. It yields the protein CASSSSPTGELFF.

This clone was detected only a few times. The chain joins TRBV7-9 to TRBJ1-6; the match to TRBD1 covers 7 bases. The CDR3 consists of 14 residues. CDR1 and CDR2 from the germline V gene are SEHNR and FQNEAQ (reference sequence). The junction had 2 bases not matched to a gene; V was cut back by 1 base and J by 8 bases. The CDR3 region is CASSLGQGHSPLHF. The CDR3 region has the DNA TGTGCCAGCAGCTTAGGACAGGGTCATTCACCCCTCCACTTT.

The chain uses TRBV11-2 and TRBJ2-7, with a weak D call TRBD2 (6 bases). V lost 4 bases, J lost 0 bases, and 16 bases lay in between. CDR1 is SGHAT and CDR2 is FQNNGV in the germline V gene. This CDR3 has 16 residues. CDR3 sequence (DNA): TGTGCCAGCAGCTGGAGGAGGGCGCCGGGCTCCTACGAGCAGTACTTC. Encoded protein: CASSWRRAPGSYEQYF.

The gene calls are TRBV5-6 and TRBJ2-1, with TRBD2 matching over 7 bases. Germline V CDR1 and CDR2: SGHDT, YYEEEE. The V gene end was trimmed by 7 bases and the J gene end by 9 bases; junction bases not matched to a gene: 10. The CDR3 covers 13 residues. The CDR3: CASGRSSSGEQFF. CDR3 in DNA: TGTGCCAGCGGGCGATCTTCTAGCGGTGAGCAGTTCTTC.

A few counts support this clone. Other DNA sequences in the same sample also yield this CDR3. V is TRBV19 and J is TRBJ2-7; 10 nucleotides agree with TRBD1. CDR3 length: 13 residues. The junction had 0 bases not matched to a gene; V was cut back by 3 bases and J by 4 bases. Germline V gene lookup returns CDR1 LNHDA and CDR2 SQIVND (reference sequence). DNA for the CDR3: TGTGCCAGTAGTATGGGACAGGGGTACGAGCAGTACTTC. Residues: CASSMGQGYEQYF.

The chain has TRBV14 and TRBJ2-1, with a tentative D call TRBD1 (6 bases). From germline, CDR1 is SGHDN and CDR2 FVKESK. V lost 3 bases to trimming and J lost 1 base, with 10 bases between them. The CDR3 runs to 15 residues. The CDR3 reads CASSHGQSSYNEQFF. CDR3 coding DNA: TGTGCCAGCAGCCATGGACAGTCTTCCTACAATGAGCAGTTCTTC. The full variable domain, in which reference TRBV14 and TRBJ2-1 provide the parts outside the CDR3, is EAGVTQFPSHSVIEKGQTVTLRCDPISGHDNLYWYRRVMGKEIKFLLHFVKESKQDESGMPNNRFLAERTGGTYSTLKVQPAELEDSGVYFCASSHGQSSYNEQFFGPGTRLTVL.

V is TRBV5-1 and J is TRBJ2-1; D uncertain. CDR3 length: 15 residues. Trimming removed 0 bases at V and 1 base at J, with 8 bases between. Germline V gene data show CDR1 as SGHRS and CDR2 as YFSETQ. The CDR3 here is CASSLASDSYNEQFF. DNA for the CDR3: TGCGCCAGCAGCTTGGCCAGCGATTCCTACAATGAGCAGTTCTTC.